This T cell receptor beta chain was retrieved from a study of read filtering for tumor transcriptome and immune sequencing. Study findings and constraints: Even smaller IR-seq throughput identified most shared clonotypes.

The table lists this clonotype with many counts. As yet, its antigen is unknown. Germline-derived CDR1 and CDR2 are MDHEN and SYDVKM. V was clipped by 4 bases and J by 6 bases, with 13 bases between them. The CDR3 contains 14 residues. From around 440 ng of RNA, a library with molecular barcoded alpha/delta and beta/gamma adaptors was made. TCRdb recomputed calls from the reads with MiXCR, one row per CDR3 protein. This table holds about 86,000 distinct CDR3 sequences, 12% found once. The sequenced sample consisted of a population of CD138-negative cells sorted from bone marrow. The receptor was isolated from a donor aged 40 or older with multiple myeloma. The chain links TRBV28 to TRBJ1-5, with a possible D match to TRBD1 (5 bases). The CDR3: CASSSDEGSQPQHF. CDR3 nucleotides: TGTGCCAGCAGTTCGGACGAGGGGAGTCAGCCCCAGCATTTT.